This TCR beta chain is from a study of CD8 T cells in ankylosing spondylitis. Study conclusions and caveats: Eight or nine highly homologous variants made up a TCR beta motif that seemed to typify ankylosing spondylitis blood.

Libraries for TCR beta were made by quantitative 5'-RACE with molecular barcodes. TCRdb re-called the 5' RACE reads through MiXCR, storing one row per CDR3 protein. Among 250,000 to 350,000 distinct CDR3 sequences listed, roughly 8% were seen once. After removal of 3 bases from V and 8 bases from J, the junction contained 9 bases not matched to a gene. CDR3 length: 15 residues. Germline CDR1 reads LGHNA; CDR2 reads YSLEER. This clonotype occurred many times. Its target is unknown. This TCR was sampled from a male donor with ankylosing spondylitis. The sequencing input was blood, either unsorted or a sorted T cell fraction (not recorded which). The rearrangement joins TRBV4-3 to TRBJ1-4, with TRBD1 identical over 7 bases. CDR3 residues: CASSHRGQRNEKLFF. The DNA of the CDR3 is TGCGCCAGCAGCCATAGGGGACAGAGGAACGAAAAACTGTTTTTT.